This entry describes one T cell receptor beta chain. What it binds is unknown. Primers for the PCR totalled 60 Vbeta and 13 Jbeta. Repertoires were generated with immunoSEQ multiplex PCR, while TCRdb's copy carries only in-frame clones and drops some. The sample includes 100,000 to 150,000 clones, roughly 88% of them seen just once. This sample was taken from a study of cytomegalovirus exposure and HLA in healthy donors. Whole-study results and caveats: In an earlier analysis, about 87% or about 30%: the productive usage of most TCR beta V segments.

The CDR3 runs 15 residues. The ends were cut back, 3 bases at V and 2 bases at J, with 12 bases in the middle. Germline V gives CDR1 SGHTA, CDR2 FQGNSA. The sequencing sample was made of PBMCs. This TCR was recovered from a woman younger than 30 in good health and CMV-seropositive. The V call is TRBV7-2, the J call TRBJ2-3, with D maybe TRBD1 (6 bases). CDR3 sequence (DNA): TGTGCCAGCAGCTTTCAGGGGACAAACACAGATACGCAGTATTTT. Amino acids: CASSFQGTNTDTQYF.